This entry features one T cell receptor beta chain sequence. The germline gene is not matched at one end of the junction; a read error may be the cause. This entry is derived from a study of blood T cell repertoires in COVID-19. Study in general: The United States, Italy and Spain provided the acute and convalescent COVID-19 samples. The analysed material was cDNA or gDNA that came from T cells, B-cell-depleted T cells, or PBMCs.

CDR3 size: 10 residues. The germline CDR1 and CDR2 sequences are DFQATT and SNEGSKA (reference sequence). In the original processing: Reference gene primers were amplified, and this amplification served to estimate nucleated cell counts. The table came from immunoSEQ multiplex PCR; TCRdb's copy has only in-frame clones and leaves some out. Clonal size and the V and J genes are those of that table, whereas D and trimming came from the DNA. Among around 300,000 clones listed, about nine tenths were seen once. This TCR derives from a woman in her thirties or forties who had recovered from COVID-19. The chain links TRBV20-1 to TRBJ1-2, with D possibly matching TRBD1 (5 bases). Sample: peripheral blood. The CDR3 bases are TGCAGTGCTAGAGACACAGGCCACCTCTTC. It is translated as CSARDTGHLF.